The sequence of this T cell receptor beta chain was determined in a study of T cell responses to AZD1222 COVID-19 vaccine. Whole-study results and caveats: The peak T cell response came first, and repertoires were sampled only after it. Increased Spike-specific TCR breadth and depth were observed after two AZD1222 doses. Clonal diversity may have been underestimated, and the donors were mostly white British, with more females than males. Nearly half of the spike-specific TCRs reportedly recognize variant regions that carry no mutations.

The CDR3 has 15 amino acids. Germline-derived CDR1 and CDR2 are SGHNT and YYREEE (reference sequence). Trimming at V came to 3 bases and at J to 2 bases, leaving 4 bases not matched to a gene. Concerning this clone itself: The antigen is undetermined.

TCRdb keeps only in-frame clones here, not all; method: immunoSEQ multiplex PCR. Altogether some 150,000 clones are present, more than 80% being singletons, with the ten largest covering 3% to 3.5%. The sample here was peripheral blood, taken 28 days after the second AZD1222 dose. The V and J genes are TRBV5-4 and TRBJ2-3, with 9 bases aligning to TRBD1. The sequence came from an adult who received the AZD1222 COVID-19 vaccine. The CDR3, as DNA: TGTGCCAGCAGCTGGGGACAGGGAAACACAGATACGCAGTATTTT. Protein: CASSWGQGNTDTQYF.